The T cell receptor beta chain described here comes from a study of blood T cells in healthy people across ages. The ends were cut back, 0 bases at V and 8 bases at J, with 9 bases in the middle. CDR1 SGHRS and CDR2 YFSETQ come from the germline V gene. The length of the CDR3 is 13 residues. Comments on this clonotype: What it recognizes is unknown.

Together with a sample-barcoded 5' primer, a J-beta primer mix was included in a second PCR lasting roughly 7 to 11 cycles. Tagging of each cDNA molecule was performed by a template-switch adaptor with 12 random nucleotides. TCRdb re-derived calls from the 5' RACE reads in MiXCR, one entry per CDR3 protein. The sample shows some 1.8 million distinct CDR3 sequences, around 40% of them seen only once. At least 6 million PBMCs were isolated per sample. Broader study findings: Diversity estimates from one million T cells were considered underestimates. TCR beta diversity correlated strongly with naive T cell percentage.

The clonotype was recovered from a human donor in good health. The chain is built from TRBV5-1 and TRBJ2-4, with D possibly being TRBD2 (5 bases). What was sequenced was blood. The CDR3 DNA is TGCGCCAGCAGCTTGGTCGGTAGCGACATTCAGTACTTC. Translated: CASSLVGSDIQYF. Combining the CDR3 with reference TRBV5-1 and TRBJ2-4 gives the whole variable domain KAGVTQTPRYLIKTRGQQVTLSCSPISGHRSVSWYQQTPGQGLQFLFEYFSETQRNKGNFPGRFSGRQFSNSRSEMNVSTLELGDSALYLCASSLVGSDIQYFGAGTRLSVL.